These T cell receptor beta chains were read from a single sample in a study of CD8 T cells in ankylosing spondylitis. TCRdb analysed the 5' RACE reads with MiXCR anew, one entry per CDR3 protein. This table has about 150,000 distinct CDR3 sequences, around 43% appearing once. Sequenced sample: synovial fluid, either unsorted or a sorted T cell fraction (not recorded which). The receptors were sampled from a male donor with ankylosing spondylitis. Each CDR3 is given without its conserved first and last residue.

>TRBV4-2|TRBJ2-7
ASSQAGLAYEQY
>TRBV12-3/TRBV12-4|TRBJ1-2
ASSFSPGHALYGYGYT
>TRBV13|TRBJ2-5
ASSSPGTVQETQY
>TRBV27|TRBJ1-1
ASSSRPGNTEAF
>TRBV3-1|TRBJ2-3
ASSQETLAGINTDTQY
>TRBV7-9|TRBJ1-2
ASSLTRRGLGHGYT
>TRBV4-1|TRBJ2-1
ASSQGGGPYNEQF
>TRBV28|TRBJ1-4
ASSLAMGQGGEATNEKLF
>TRBV13|TRBJ2-1
ASLRGPDRNYNEQF
>TRBV15|TRBJ2-7
ATSRDQGSYYEQY
>TRBV18|TRBJ1-6
ASSPSWDTNSPLH
>TRBV6-5|TRBJ1-1
ASSYSRMGGVNTEAF
>TRBV6-1|TRBJ2-7
ASSWGQGPYEQY
>TRBV24-1|TRBJ2-2
ATMDSGLAGFWNTGELF
>TRBV6-1|TRBJ2-2
ASSPGTGQYGELF
>TRBV6-1|TRBJ2-1
ASNQAYEQF
>TRBV12-3/TRBV12-4|TRBJ2-1
ASSALAGGPIEQF
>TRBV27|TRBJ2-1
ASSLLAGAPMAEQF
>TRBV6-5|TRBJ2-2
ASSWGFTGELF
>TRBV4-2|TRBJ1-5
ASSQDLGQGNQPQH
>TRBV12-3/TRBV12-4|TRBJ2-1
ASSYTLDEQF
>TRBV2|TRBJ2-1
ASSPPRLATTKVHEQF
>TRBV4-2|TRBJ2-1
ASAVRGDSGGSDNEQF
>TRBV7-3|TRBJ2-1
ASSSTLSGKNNEQF
>TRBV5-1|TRBJ2-7
ASSLESGDSYEQY
>TRBV27|TRBJ2-7
ASRGLAGPYEQY
>TRBV2|TRBJ2-3
ASSEAARQGGTDTQY
>TRBV12-3/TRBV12-4|TRBJ1-5
ASSSRVGNQPQH
>TRBV12-3/TRBV12-4|TRBJ1-5
ASTRSGADSNQPQH
>TRBV11-2|TRBJ1-2
ASSSKATGGDYT
>TRBV13|TRBJ1-4
ASSETGGEEKLF
>TRBV5-6|TRBJ2-7
ASSLAGTGAYEQY
>TRBV4-1|TRBJ2-1
ASSQDPQYNEQF
>TRBV12-3/TRBV12-4|TRBJ1-1
ASSLFYRTEAF
>TRBV7-9|TRBJ2-5
ASSLVPRDQETQY
>TRBV12-3/TRBV12-4|TRBJ2-7
ASSFVLDRGYEQY
>TRBV4-1|TRBJ2-7
ASSPLGDIGNEQY